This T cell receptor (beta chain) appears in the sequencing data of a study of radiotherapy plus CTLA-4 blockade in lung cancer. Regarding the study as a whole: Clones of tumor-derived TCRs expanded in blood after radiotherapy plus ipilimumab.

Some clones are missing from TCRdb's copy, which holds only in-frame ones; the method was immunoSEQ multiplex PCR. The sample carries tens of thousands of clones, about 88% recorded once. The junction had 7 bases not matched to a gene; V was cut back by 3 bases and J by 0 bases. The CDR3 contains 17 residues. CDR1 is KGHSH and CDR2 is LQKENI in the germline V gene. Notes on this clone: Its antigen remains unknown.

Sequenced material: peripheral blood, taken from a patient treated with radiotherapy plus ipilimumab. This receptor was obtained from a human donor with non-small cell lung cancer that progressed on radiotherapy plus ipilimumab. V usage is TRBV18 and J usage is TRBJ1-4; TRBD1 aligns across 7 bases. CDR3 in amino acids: CASSPGTALTTNEKLFF. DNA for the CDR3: TGTGCCAGCTCACCTGGGACAGCTCTAACAACTAATGAAAAACTGTTTTTT. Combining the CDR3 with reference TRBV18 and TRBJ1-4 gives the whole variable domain NAGVMQNPRHLVRRRGQEARLRCSPMKGHSHVYWYRQLPEEGLKFMVYLQKENIIDESGMPKERFSAEFPKEGPSILRIQQVVRGDSAAYFCASSPGTALTTNEKLFFGSGTQLSVL.